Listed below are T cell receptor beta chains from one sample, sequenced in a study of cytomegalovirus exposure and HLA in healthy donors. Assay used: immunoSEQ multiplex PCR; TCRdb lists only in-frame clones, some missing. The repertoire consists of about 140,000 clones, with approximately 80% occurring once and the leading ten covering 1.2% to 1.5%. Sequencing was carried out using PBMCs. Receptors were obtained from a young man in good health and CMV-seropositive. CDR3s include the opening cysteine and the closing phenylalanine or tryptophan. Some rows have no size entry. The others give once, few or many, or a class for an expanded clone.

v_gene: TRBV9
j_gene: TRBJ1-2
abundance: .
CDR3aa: CASSVDAGVVRPYGYTF

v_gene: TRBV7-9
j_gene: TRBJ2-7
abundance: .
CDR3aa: CASSLMSSSWQYF

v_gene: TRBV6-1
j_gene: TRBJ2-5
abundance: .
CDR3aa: CASSVLLGVAGGLETQYF

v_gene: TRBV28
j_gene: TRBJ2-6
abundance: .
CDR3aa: CASSQRGDGTGLSGANVLTF

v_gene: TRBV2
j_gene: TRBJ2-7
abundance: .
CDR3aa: CASSEIGEYEQYF

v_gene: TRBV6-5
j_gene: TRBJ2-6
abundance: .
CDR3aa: CATGGGGSGANVLTF

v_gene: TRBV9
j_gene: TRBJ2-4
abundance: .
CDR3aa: CASSVAVSPSSKNIQYF

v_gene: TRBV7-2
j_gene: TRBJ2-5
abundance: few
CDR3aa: CASSSGLAGVVNF

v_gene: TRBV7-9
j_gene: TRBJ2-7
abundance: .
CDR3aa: CASSLSGRYEQYF

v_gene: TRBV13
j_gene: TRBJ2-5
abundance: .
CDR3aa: CASSRERQETQYF

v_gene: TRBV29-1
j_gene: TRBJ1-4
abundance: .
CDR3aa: CSVRDREDTNEKLFF